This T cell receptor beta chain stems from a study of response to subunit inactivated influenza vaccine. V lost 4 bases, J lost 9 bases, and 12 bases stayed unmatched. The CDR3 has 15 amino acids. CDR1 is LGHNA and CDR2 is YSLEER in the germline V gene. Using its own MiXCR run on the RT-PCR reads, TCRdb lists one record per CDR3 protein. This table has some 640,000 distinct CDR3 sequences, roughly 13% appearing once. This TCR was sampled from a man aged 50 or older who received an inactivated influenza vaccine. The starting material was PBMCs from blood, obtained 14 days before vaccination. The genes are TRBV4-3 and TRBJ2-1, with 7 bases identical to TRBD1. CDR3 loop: CASSLGDRKRVEQFF. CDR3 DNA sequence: TGCGCCAGCAGCCTGGGGGACAGAAAGAGAGTTGAGCAGTTCTTC.